This is a list of T cell receptor beta chains from one sample in a study of vaccination and CD4 T cells after COVID-19. TCRdb recomputed calls from the PCR reads with MiXCR, one row per CDR3 protein. The sample consists of some 25,000 distinct CDR3 sequences, about 54% of them appearing once. Sequencing used CD4+ T cells from blood, obtained before SARS-CoV-2 vaccination. The receptors originated from a human donor who had recovered from COVID-19. Each CDR3 is given with its conserved first and last residue. The order of the fields is CDR3 protein, CDR3 DNA, D gene, V gene, J gene, clone size. A D gene is named only where the DNA matches it firmly. Size is stated for part of the rows, as once, few or many counts, or as a class when the clone is expanded.

CDR3aa: CSARPQRDVEQYF; CDR3nt: TGCAGTGCTAGGCCCCAGCGGGATGTCGAGCAGTACTTC; d_gene: TRBD2; v_gene: TRBV20-1; j_gene: TRBJ2-7; abundance: -
CDR3aa: CASSLNGYEQYF; CDR3nt: TGTGCCAGCAGTTTGAATGGCTACGAGCAGTACTTC; d_gene: -; v_gene: TRBV12-3/TRBV12-4; j_gene: TRBJ2-7; abundance: -
CDR3aa: CASGEGANTGELFF; CDR3nt: TGTGCCAGCGGGGAGGGGGCGAACACCGGGGAGCTGTTTTTT; d_gene: -; v_gene: TRBV19; j_gene: TRBJ2-2; abundance: -
CDR3aa: CASSLGEETQYF; CDR3nt: TGTGCCAGCAGCTTAGGGGAAGAGACCCAGTACTTC; d_gene: -; v_gene: TRBV7-6; j_gene: TRBJ2-5; abundance: -
CDR3aa: CASSEDHQETQYF; CDR3nt: TGTGCCAGCAGTGAAGACCATCAAGAGACCCAGTACTTC; d_gene: -; v_gene: TRBV6-1; j_gene: TRBJ2-5; abundance: -
CDR3aa: CASSLTSGRPPGELFF; CDR3nt: TGTGCCAGCAGCTTAACCAGCGGGAGACCGCCCGGGGAGCTGTTTTTT; d_gene: TRBD2; v_gene: TRBV7-3; j_gene: TRBJ2-2; abundance: -
CDR3aa: CASSSAAGAGGTEAFF; CDR3nt: TGTGCCAGCAGTAGTGCAGCGGGGGCGGGAGGGACTGAAGCTTTCTTT; d_gene: -; v_gene: TRBV6-1; j_gene: TRBJ1-1; abundance: medium-sized
CDR3aa: CASSLVGGNQPQHF; CDR3nt: TGTGCCAGCAGTTTAGTGGGGGGCAATCAGCCCCAGCATTTT; d_gene: -; v_gene: TRBV12-3/TRBV12-4; j_gene: TRBJ1-5; abundance: few
CDR3aa: CASSHYFQGANYEQYF; CDR3nt: TGCGCCAGCAGCCACTACTTCCAGGGGGCAAACTACGAGCAGTACTTC; d_gene: TRBD1; v_gene: TRBV4-3; j_gene: TRBJ2-7; abundance: -
CDR3aa: CASRRRNSPLHF; CDR3nt: TGTGCCAGCAGAAGGCGGAATTCACCCCTCCACTTT; d_gene: -; v_gene: TRBV28; j_gene: TRBJ1-6; abundance: few
CDR3aa: CSARGSPGLAGVGQYF; CDR3nt: TGCAGTGCTAGAGGCTCGCCGGGACTAGCGGGAGTAGGGCAGTATTTT; d_gene: TRBD2; v_gene: TRBV20-1; j_gene: TRBJ2-3; abundance: -
CDR3aa: CASQDRLNTEAFF; CDR3nt: TGTGCCAGCCAGGACAGGTTGAACACTGAAGCTTTCTTT; d_gene: TRBD1; v_gene: TRBV19; j_gene: TRBJ1-1; abundance: -
CDR3aa: CASSPPVGGQPNYGYTF; CDR3nt: TGTGCCAGCTCACCACCGGTAGGGGGGCAGCCTAACTATGGCTACACCTTC; d_gene: -; v_gene: TRBV18; j_gene: TRBJ1-2; abundance: -
CDR3aa: CASSLVGWQTQYF; CDR3nt: TGTGCCAGCAGCTTAGTTGGGTGGCAGACCCAGTACTTC; d_gene: -; v_gene: TRBV7-8; j_gene: TRBJ2-5; abundance: -
CDR3aa: CSAQRGGFGELFF; CDR3nt: TGCAGTGCTCAGAGGGGGGGATTCGGGGAGCTGTTTTTT; d_gene: -; v_gene: TRBV20-1; j_gene: TRBJ2-2; abundance: -
CDR3aa: CASSYSSGLTDTQYF; CDR3nt: TGTGCCAGCAGTTACTCGAGCGGACTCACAGATACGCAGTATTTT; d_gene: -; v_gene: TRBV6-5; j_gene: TRBJ2-3; abundance: -
CDR3aa: CASSYRGEDEQYF; CDR3nt: TGTGCCAGCAGTTACCGGGGGGAGGACGAGCAGTACTTC; d_gene: TRBD2; v_gene: TRBV6-5; j_gene: TRBJ2-7; abundance: once
CDR3aa: CASSLWPSARETQYF; CDR3nt: TGCGCCAGCAGCTTGTGGCCTAGCGCGAGGGAGACCCAGTACTTC; d_gene: -; v_gene: TRBV5-1; j_gene: TRBJ2-5; abundance: -
CDR3aa: CASSYWDGELFF; CDR3nt: TGTGCCAGCAGCTACTGGGACGGGGAGCTGTTTTTT; d_gene: -; v_gene: TRBV7-9; j_gene: TRBJ2-2; abundance: few
CDR3aa: CSARVWGTTSTYEQYF; CDR3nt: TGCAGTGCTAGAGTTTGGGGAACAACTTCCACCTACGAGCAGTACTTC; d_gene: -; v_gene: TRBV20-1; j_gene: TRBJ2-7; abundance: -
CDR3aa: CATHPGGFGGELFF; CDR3nt: TGTGCCACCCATCCTGGGGGGTTCGGCGGGGAGCTGTTTTTT; d_gene: -; v_gene: TRBV5-3; j_gene: TRBJ2-2; abundance: -
CDR3aa: CASSATSGSGNTIYF; CDR3nt: TGTGCCAGCAGCGCCACTTCAGGGAGCGGAAACACCATATATTTT; d_gene: -; v_gene: TRBV6-1; j_gene: TRBJ1-3; abundance: -
CDR3aa: CASSPYSGLGTDTQYF; CDR3nt: TGTGCCAGCAGTCCTTATAGCGGCCTAGGCACAGATACGCAGTATTTT; d_gene: -; v_gene: TRBV27; j_gene: TRBJ2-3; abundance: few
CDR3aa: CSATGLAGGTDTQYF; CDR3nt: TGCAGTGCAACGGGACTAGCTGGAGGCACAGATACGCAGTATTTT; d_gene: TRBD2; v_gene: TRBV20-1; j_gene: TRBJ2-3; abundance: few
CDR3aa: CATSNPRLGTQYF; CDR3nt: TGTGCCACCAGTAATCCTCGCTTAGGTACGCAGTATTTT; d_gene: -; v_gene: TRBV24-1; j_gene: TRBJ2-3; abundance: -
CDR3aa: CSALRTSGRATGELFF; CDR3nt: TGCAGTGCTCTAAGGACTAGCGGGAGGGCCACCGGGGAGCTGTTTTTT; d_gene: TRBD2; v_gene: TRBV20-1; j_gene: TRBJ2-2; abundance: -
CDR3aa: CASRGRREFYEQYF; CDR3nt: TGTGCCAGCAGGGGGCGACGGGAGTTCTACGAGCAGTACTTC; d_gene: -; v_gene: TRBV21-1; j_gene: TRBJ2-7; abundance: -
CDR3aa: CSARDLISAGTGELFF; CDR3nt: TGCAGTGCTAGGGACCTTATCAGCGCGGGCACCGGGGAGCTGTTTTTT; d_gene: -; v_gene: TRBV20-1; j_gene: TRBJ2-2; abundance: -
CDR3aa: CAWSVSRQPQHF; CDR3nt: TGTGCCTGGAGTGTTAGTCGGCAGCCCCAGCATTTT; d_gene: -; v_gene: TRBV30; j_gene: TRBJ1-5; abundance: -
CDR3aa: CASSPERGSYEQYF; CDR3nt: TGTGCCAGCTCACCGGAGCGGGGATCCTACGAGCAGTACTTC; d_gene: TRBD2; v_gene: TRBV18; j_gene: TRBJ2-7; abundance: -
CDR3aa: CASSLEYGYTF; CDR3nt: TGTGCCAGCAGTTTGGAGTATGGCTACACCTTC; d_gene: -; v_gene: TRBV6-5; j_gene: TRBJ1-2; abundance: -
CDR3aa: CSARDRWPGELFF; CDR3nt: TGCAGTGCTAGAGATCGTTGGCCCGGGGAGCTGTTTTTT; d_gene: -; v_gene: TRBV20-1; j_gene: TRBJ2-2; abundance: few
CDR3aa: CASSASGGTNTGELFF; CDR3nt: TGTGCCAGCAGTGCATCGGGGGGGACGAACACCGGGGAGCTGTTTTTT; d_gene: TRBD2; v_gene: TRBV25-1; j_gene: TRBJ2-2; abundance: -
CDR3aa: CAIGGNTDTQYF; CDR3nt: TGTGCCATCGGAGGGAACACAGATACGCAGTATTTT; d_gene: -; v_gene: TRBV10-3; j_gene: TRBJ2-3; abundance: -
CDR3aa: CASSPTDSNQPQHF; CDR3nt: TGTGCCAGCAGTCCTACTGATAGCAATCAGCCCCAGCATTTT; d_gene: -; v_gene: TRBV27; j_gene: TRBJ1-5; abundance: -
CDR3aa: CASSYQGQGPEAFF; CDR3nt: TGTGCCAGCAGTTACCAGGGACAGGGCCCTGAAGCTTTCTTT; d_gene: TRBD1; v_gene: TRBV6-5; j_gene: TRBJ1-1; abundance: -
CDR3aa: CSVGVVRGLAETQYF; CDR3nt: TGCAGTGTCGGGGTCGTAAGGGGTTTAGCAGAGACCCAGTACTTC; d_gene: -; v_gene: TRBV20-1; j_gene: TRBJ2-5; abundance: few
CDR3aa: CASSGQGQQETQYF; CDR3nt: TGTGCCAGTAGTGGACAGGGTCAACAAGAGACCCAGTACTTC; d_gene: TRBD1; v_gene: TRBV19; j_gene: TRBJ2-5; abundance: few
CDR3aa: CASSLWRADSYEQYF; CDR3nt: TGTGCCAGCAGCTTGTGGCGTGCCGATTCCTACGAGCAGTACTTC; d_gene: -; v_gene: TRBV7-9; j_gene: TRBJ2-7; abundance: -
CDR3aa: CATSDTNSNQPQHF; CDR3nt: TGTGCCACCAGTGATACCAATAGCAATCAGCCCCAGCATTTT; d_gene: -; v_gene: TRBV24-1; j_gene: TRBJ1-5; abundance: medium-sized
CDR3aa: CSVAGGSRDSGANVLTF; CDR3nt: TGCAGTGTAGCAGGGGGAAGTAGGGACTCTGGGGCCAACGTCCTGACTTTC; d_gene: TRBD1; v_gene: TRBV20-1; j_gene: TRBJ2-6; abundance: -
CDR3aa: CASSTSGSDTGELFF; CDR3nt: TGTGCCAGCTCAACTAGCGGGAGTGACACCGGGGAGCTGTTTTTT; d_gene: TRBD2; v_gene: TRBV18; j_gene: TRBJ2-2; abundance: -
CDR3aa: CASSHGGTISGANVLTF; CDR3nt: TGTGCCAGCAGCCATGGGGGCACAATCTCTGGGGCCAACGTCCTGACTTTC; d_gene: -; v_gene: TRBV27; j_gene: TRBJ2-6; abundance: few